The rows below give T cell receptor beta chains drawn from one sample of a study of T cells in Graves' hyperthyroidism and ophthalmopathy. TCRdb independently ran MiXCR on the multiplex PCR reads; one entry per CDR3 protein. The data show about 840,000 distinct CDR3 sequences, 35% to 45% seen once. The sequenced material came from blood. The receptor set was obtained from a man in his late teens or twenties with Graves' hyperthyroidism. Each CDR3 is given with its conserved first and last residue. A D gene is named only where the DNA matches it firmly. Rows give clone size only sometimes, using once, few, many, or a class for an expanded clone.

j_gene: TRBJ1-1
abundance: many
v_gene: TRBV10-2
d_gene: TRBD1
CDR3aa: CASTGDRAGNTEAFF
CDR3nt: TGCGCCAGCACCGGGGACAGGGCTGGTAACACTGAAGCTTTCTTT

j_gene: TRBJ1-2
abundance: many
v_gene: TRBV20-1
d_gene: -
CDR3aa: CSAGNSDDYGYTF
CDR3nt: TGCAGTGCTGGTAACAGTGACGACTATGGCTACACCTTC

j_gene: TRBJ2-1
abundance: -
v_gene: TRBV29-1
d_gene: -
CDR3aa: CSAKEAGAWSGEQFF
CDR3nt: TGCAGCGCGAAGGAGGCGGGCGCTTGGAGCGGTGAGCAGTTCTTC

j_gene: TRBJ2-7
abundance: few
v_gene: TRBV14
d_gene: -
CDR3aa: CASSQGWGREQYF
CDR3nt: TGTGCCAGCAGCCAAGGTTGGGGGCGCGAGCAGTACTTC

j_gene: TRBJ2-5
abundance: -
v_gene: TRBV27
d_gene: -
CDR3aa: CASSFLSGHETQYF
CDR3nt: TGTGCCAGCAGTTTCCTCTCGGGTCACGAGACCCAGTACTTC

j_gene: TRBJ1-1
abundance: few
v_gene: TRBV5-1
d_gene: TRBD1
CDR3aa: CASSMGQGMFGTEAFF
CDR3nt: TGCGCCAGCAGCATGGGACAGGGAATGTTTGGCACTGAAGCTTTCTTT

j_gene: TRBJ1-1
abundance: -
v_gene: TRBV7-3
d_gene: -
CDR3aa: CVSRLGGMNTEAFF
CDR3nt: TGTGTCAGCAGACTCGGGGGGATGAACACTGAAGCTTTCTTT

j_gene: TRBJ1-6
abundance: many
v_gene: TRBV15
d_gene: -
CDR3aa: CATSRDLNAPGTLHF
CDR3nt: TGTGCCACCAGCAGAGATCTCAACGCCCCGGGGACCCTCCACTTT

j_gene: TRBJ1-6
abundance: -
v_gene: TRBV6-5
d_gene: -
CDR3aa: CASSYLDRLYDNSPLHF
CDR3nt: TGTGCCAGCAGTTACCTCGACAGGCTCTATGATAATTCACCCCTCCACTTT

j_gene: TRBJ1-1
abundance: many
v_gene: TRBV2
d_gene: -
CDR3aa: CASSDRMDSEAFF
CDR3nt: TGTGCCAGCAGTGATCGGATGGACTCTGAAGCTTTCTTT

j_gene: TRBJ1-4
abundance: few
v_gene: TRBV7-2
d_gene: TRBD1
CDR3aa: CASSIRTGNEKLFF
CDR3nt: TGTGCCAGCAGCATCCGGACAGGAAATGAAAAACTGTTTTTT

j_gene: TRBJ2-5
abundance: -
v_gene: TRBV4-2
d_gene: -
CDR3aa: CASSQGEVQETQYF
CDR3nt: TGTGCCAGCAGCCAAGGGGAAGTACAAGAGACCCAGTACTTC

j_gene: TRBJ1-6
abundance: many
v_gene: TRBV7-9
d_gene: -
CDR3aa: CASSFGDSYNSPLHF
CDR3nt: TGTGCCAGCAGCTTCGGTGACTCCTATAATTCACCCCTCCACTTT

j_gene: TRBJ2-7
abundance: few
v_gene: TRBV5-4
d_gene: -
CDR3aa: CASSVIRGEQYF
CDR3nt: TGTGCCAGCAGCGTGATAAGAGGCGAGCAGTACTTC

j_gene: TRBJ1-5
abundance: -
v_gene: TRBV24-1
d_gene: -
CDR3aa: CASSPSKDGLNQPQHF
CDR3nt: TGTGCCAGCTCACCAAGTAAGGACGGACTAAATCAGCCCCAGCATTTT

j_gene: TRBJ2-5
abundance: -
v_gene: TRBV7-9
d_gene: TRBD2
CDR3aa: CASSYKRGLAGRETQHF
CDR3nt: TGTGCCAGCAGCTACAAACGTGGACTAGCGGGACGAGAGACCCAGCACTTC

j_gene: TRBJ1-2
abundance: few
v_gene: TRBV5-1
d_gene: -
CDR3aa: CASSLEKGSYGYTF
CDR3nt: TGCGCCAGCAGCTTGGAAAAGGGTTCCTATGGCTACACCTTC

j_gene: TRBJ1-1
abundance: -
v_gene: TRBV20-1
d_gene: -
CDR3aa: CSASLLVDTEAFF
CDR3nt: TGCAGTGCTAGTCTTCTCGTTGACACTGAAGCTTTCTTT

j_gene: TRBJ1-1
abundance: once
v_gene: TRBV2
d_gene: -
CDR3aa: CASSYREIMNTEAFF
CDR3nt: TGTGCCAGCAGTTACCGCGAGATTATGAACACTGAAGCTTTCTTT

j_gene: TRBJ2-5
abundance: -
v_gene: TRBV29-1
d_gene: -
CDR3aa: CSVGGGRQQETQYF
CDR3nt: TGCAGCGTTGGTGGGGGGCGCCAGCAAGAGACCCAGTACTTC

j_gene: TRBJ1-1
abundance: few
v_gene: TRBV6-1
d_gene: -
CDR3aa: CASSEGTGAFF
CDR3nt: TGTGCCAGCAGTGAAGGGACCGGAGCTTTCTTT

j_gene: TRBJ1-5
abundance: few
v_gene: TRBV10-1
d_gene: -
CDR3aa: CASPPPGQLSNQPQHF
CDR3nt: TGCGCCAGTCCACCTCCCGGACAACTTAGCAATCAGCCCCAGCATTTT

j_gene: TRBJ2-7
abundance: -
v_gene: TRBV6-5
d_gene: -
CDR3aa: CASSYRGPEQYF
CDR3nt: TGTGCCAGCAGTTACCGGGGTCCCGAGCAGTACTTC